The 24 T cell receptor beta chains in this list originate from one sample, sequenced in a study of radiation and T cells in renal cell carcinoma. Method: immunoSEQ multiplex PCR; TCRdb's copy keeps in-frame clones and lacks some. Of about 130,000 clones detected, roughly 80% appear once; the ten largest clones hold about 3%. The time point: baseline pretreatment blood. The treatment is: 15 Gy SBRT to primary tumor, nephrectomy 4 weeks later. The sample here was blood, taken from a patient whose treatment included radiotherapy and nephrectomy. The receptors stem from a woman aged 55-69 years with renal cell carcinoma.

This sequence joins TRBV29-1 and TRBJ1-1; TRBD1 matches 8 bases. From germline, CDR1 is SQVTM and CDR2 ANQGSEA. With 3 bases clipped from V and 8 bases from J, the junction kept 8 bases outside the gene matches. This CDR3 is built from 13 residues. The CDR3 region has the DNA TGCAGCGTTGAGATGGTACAGGGGGGCGAAGCTTTCTTT. It encodes CSVEMVQGGEAFF.

J is TRBJ2-5 and V is TRBV7-9, with D possibly matching TRBD1 (6 bases). The CDR3 consists of 14 residues. Per germline, CDR1 SEHNR and CDR2 FQNEAQ (reference sequence). V lost 1 base and J lost 5, with 11 bases in between. The CDR3 sequence: CASSLGGPRETQYF. CDR3 bases: TGTGCCAGCAGCTTAGGGGGGCCTCGGGAGACCCAGTACTTC. Looking up the rest from reference TRBV7-9 and TRBJ2-5 gives the full variable domain: DTGVSQNPRHKITKRGQNVTFRCDPISEHNRLYWYRQTLGQGPEFLTYFQNEAQLEKSRLLSDRFSAERPKGSFSTLEIQRTEQGDSAMYLCASSLGGPRETQYFGPGTRLLVL.

Here the CDR3 reads CASSQETGFPSYEQYF. As DNA, the CDR3 is TGCGCCAGCAGCCAGGAAACCGGGTTCCCTTCCTACGAGCAGTACTTC. V and J are TRBV4-1 and TRBJ2-7; D unresolved. V was cut by 3 bases and J by 1 base, with 16 bases left in between. The CDR3 loop spans 16 amino acids. Germline V CDR1 and CDR2: MGHRA, YSYEKL.

This CDR3 is CASSPDWAGELFF. The CDR3 DNA sequence: TGTGCCAGCAGCCCGGACTGGGCCGGGGAGCTGTTTTTT. The chain recombines TRBV6-5 with TRBJ2-2, with D possibly being TRBD2 (5 bases). V lost 6 bases and J 6 bases, leaving 11 bases between the germline ends. Germline V gives CDR1 MNHEY, CDR2 SVGAGI. The CDR3 covers 13 residues.

Here the CDR3 DNA reads TGTGCCAGCAGTTTTTCTGGCCATAGCAATCAGCCCCAGCATTTT. It specifies CASSFSGHSNQPQHF. The chain carries TRBV28 and TRBJ1-5, with no clear D. Germline CDR1 and CDR2: MDHEN and SYDVKM. Deletions cut 3 bases from V and 0 bases from J, with 9 bases between. CDR3 length: 15 residues.

The chain is built from TRBV7-9 and TRBJ2-6; 7 bases are shared with TRBD1. The CDR3 contains 16 residues. Germline-derived CDR1 and CDR2 are SEHNR and FQNEAQ (reference sequence). The junction had 5 bases not matched to a gene; V was cut back by 3 bases and J by 3 bases. CDR3 loop: CASSLTGPFGANVLTF. The DNA for the CDR3 is TGTGCCAGCAGCTTGACAGGGCCCTTTGGGGCCAACGTCCTGACTTTC.

The genes are TRBV30 and TRBJ2-2, with 7 bases aligning to TRBD2. The V and J ends lost 3 bases and 0 bases, in that order; junction bases with no gene match: 10. From germline, CDR1 is GTSNPN and CDR2 SVGIG (reference sequence). The CDR3 contains 17 residues. The CDR3: CAWRGGLGHSNTGELFF. The CDR3 DNA sequence: TGTGCCTGGAGGGGAGGGTTGGGGCACTCGAACACCGGGGAGCTGTTTTTT. The full variable domain, with the rest looked up from reference TRBV30 and TRBJ2-2, is SQTIHQWPATLVQPVGSPLSLECTVEGTSNPNLYWYRQAAGRGLQLLFYSVGIGQISSEVPQNLSASRPQDRQFILSSKKLLLSDSGFYLCAWRGGLGHSNTGELFFGEGSRLTVL.

The J gene is TRBJ1-3, the V gene TRBV5-1; possible D gene TRBD1, 5 bases. Trimming took 8 bases from V and 0 from J, leaving 18 bases between them. This CDR3 has 16 amino acids. In germline, CDR1 is SGHRS, CDR2 YFSETQ. The chain's CDR3 is CASTTDSLNSGNTIYF. DNA for the CDR3: TGCGCCAGTACTACAGACAGTCTGAACTCTGGAAACACCATATATTTT.

V gene TRBV15 combines with J gene TRBJ1-2; TRBD1 agrees at 8 bases. The ends lost 1 base at V and 8 bases at J; junction bases unmatched: 6. The CDR3 contains 14 residues. CDR1 is LNHNV, CDR2 YYDKDF, per germline (reference sequence). The CDR3 region has the DNA TGTGCCACCAGCAGAGTTCAGGGGGCGATCGGCTACACCTTC. Protein: CATSRVQGAIGYTF.

This clone has only a few counts. The genes are TRBV5-1 and TRBJ1-6; TRBD1 aligns across 9 bases. Germline values: CDR1 SGHRS, CDR2 YFSETQ. This CDR3 spans 15 amino acids. The J segment lost 8 bases and the V segment lost 0 bases, leaving 3 bases of the junction unmatched. CDR3 protein: CASSLAGQGHSPLHF. The CDR3, as DNA: TGCGCCAGCAGCTTGGCGGGACAGGGCCATTCACCCCTCCACTTT.

V is TRBV11-2 and J is TRBJ1-1; D remains ambiguous. Trimming removed 7 bases from V and 1 base from J, with 4 bases in between. The CDR3 sequence is 11 residues long. CDR1 is SGHAT and CDR2 is FQNNGV in the germline V gene. This CDR3 is CASKGNTEAFF. The CDR3 region has the DNA TGTGCCAGCAAAGGGAACACTGAAGCTTTCTTT.

This clone was detected once. The chain recombines TRBV7-2 with TRBJ1-5; D gene ambiguous. Germline V gives CDR1 SGHTA, CDR2 FQGNSA. This CDR3 is 14 amino acids long. The V end lost 6 bases, the J end lost 0 bases, and 9 bases lay between the germline ends. The CDR3 DNA sequence: TGTGCCAGCAGTTTTCAGGTTAGCAATCAGCCCCAGCATTTT. Translating gives CASSFQVSNQPQHF.

The genes are TRBV19 and TRBJ2-7, with 8 bases identical to TRBD1. This CDR3 is built from 17 residues. Germline loops: CDR1 LNHDA, CDR2 SQIVND (reference sequence). The V segment lost 5 bases and the J segment 1 base; nucleotides outside the gene matches: 13. The DNA of the CDR3 is TGTGCCAGTAGTTCTGGACAGGGCGTCAGCCGATCCTACGAGCAGTACTTC. Its translation is CASSSGQGVSRSYEQYF. Full variable domain (remainder filled in from reference TRBV19 and TRBJ2-7): DGGITQSPKYLFRKEGQNVTLSCEQNLNHDAMYWYRQDPGQGLRLIYYSQIVNDFQKGDIAEGYSVSREKKESFPLTVTSAQKNPTAFYLCASSSGQGVSRSYEQYFGPGTRLTVT.

The rearrangement links TRBV30 to TRBJ1-2; TRBD1 is a possible D gene (6 bases). Germline V gene lookup returns CDR1 GTSNPN and CDR2 SVGIG (reference sequence). CDR3 length: 14 residues. Trimming took 4 bases from V and 6 from J, leaving 18 bases between them. The CDR3 loop reads CAWTSQTGINGYTF. The DNA for the CDR3 is TGTGCCTGGACTTCACAGACAGGAATCAATGGCTACACCTTC.

This chain connects TRBV4-1 to TRBJ2-7; D might be TRBD2 (6 bases). V lost 3 bases and J 3 bases, leaving 15 bases between the germline ends. CDR3 length equals 15 residues. CDR1 and CDR2 (germline): MGHRA, YSYEKL. CDR3 sequence (DNA): TGCGCCAGCAGCCAGATTATAGCGGATGGCTACGAGCAGTACTTC. This codes for CASSQIIADGYEQYF.

The rearrangement links TRBV7-6 to TRBJ1-5; D might be TRBD1 (6 bases). CDR1 is SGHVS, CDR2 FNYEAQ, per germline. This CDR3 region has 15 residues. With 5 bases removed from V and 5 bases from J, the gap between germline ends came to 16 bases. The CDR3 sequence is CASSRGQGLDQPQHF. CDR3 nucleotides: TGTGCCAGCAGCCGCGGGCAGGGGTTAGATCAGCCCCAGCATTTT.

This sequence joins TRBV18 and TRBJ2-5; D might be TRBD2 (5 bases). V lost 2 bases to trimming and J lost 2 bases, with 6 bases between them. This CDR3 spans 13 amino acids. Germline CDR1 reads KGHSH; CDR2 reads LQKENI. The CDR3 here is CASSPTSQETQYF. The DNA of the CDR3 is TGTGCCAGCTCACCAACTAGTCAAGAGACCCAGTACTTC.

The chain is built from TRBV29-1 and TRBJ1-2; TRBD1 matches 7 bases. This CDR3 comprises 13 residues. Germline V gene data show CDR1 as SQVTM and CDR2 as ANQGSEA. The trim removed 7 bases at V and 1 base at J, leaving 6 bases unmatched. The CDR3 bases are TGCAGCGCCGGGACAGAGTTTAACTATGGCTACACCTTC. Encoded protein: CSAGTEFNYGYTF.

The rearrangement joins TRBV9 to TRBJ1-3, with 8 positions matching TRBD1. This CDR3 spans 16 amino acids. J was trimmed by 2 bases and V by 0 bases; bases with no gene match: 4. Germline V gives CDR1 SGDLS, CDR2 YYNGEE. The CDR3 nucleotides read TGTGCCAGCAGCGTAGACCTGACAGGGGCTGGAAACACCATATATTTT. Its translation is CASSVDLTGAGNTIYF.

The genes are TRBV7-9 and TRBJ2-3; the D gene is possibly TRBD1 (5 bases). Between the trimmed V and J ends, which lost 9 bases and 1 base, there was a span of 11 bases. Germline CDR1 SEHNR, CDR2 FQNEAQ (reference sequence). The CDR3 totals 13 residues. The CDR3 coding sequence is TGTGCCAGTAGACCCAGGGGCACAGATACGCAGTATTTT. Translated, it gives CASRPRGTDTQYF.

This sequence joins TRBV5-1 and TRBJ2-7, with a possible D match to TRBD2 (6 bases). CDR3 length: 14 residues. The V gene lost 0 bases and the J gene lost 3 bases, with 10 bases spanning the gap. In germline, CDR1 is SGHRS, CDR2 YFSETQ. The CDR3 reads CASSLDLANYEQYF. The CDR3 DNA reads TGCGCCAGCAGCTTGGATCTAGCGAACTACGAGCAGTACTTC.

This clone appeared a single time. The chain uses TRBV25-1 and TRBJ2-3, with TRBD1 identical over 9 bases. From germline, CDR1 is MGHDK and CDR2 SYGVNS. This CDR3 is built from 17 residues. V was clipped by 5 bases and J by 4 bases; unmatched bases: 13. In nucleotides, the CDR3 is TGTGCCAGCAGTCGGGGACAGGGTGTGGCAGGCTCAGATACGCAGTATTTT. This sequence encodes CASSRGQGVAGSDTQYF.

The chain has TRBV23-1 and TRBJ1-2, with D maybe TRBD1 (5 bases). Being an ORF, TRBV23-1 has a function that is uncertain. CDR3 size: 18 residues. The V end was cut by 0 bases, the J end by 0 bases, with 17 bases between. The CDR3 sequence: CASSQSTGLLPTNYGYTF. CDR3 sequence (DNA): TGCGCCAGCAGTCAATCTACAGGTCTGCTCCCTACTAACTATGGCTACACCTTC.

The chain couples TRBV11-2 to TRBJ2-7; 8 bases are a match to TRBD1. The V gene's germline CDR1 is SGHAT and CDR2 FQNNGV. V was pared by 5 bases and J by 3 bases, with 9 bases of the junction left unmatched. The CDR3 loop spans 15 amino acids. As DNA, the CDR3 is TGTGCCAGCAGCCTGGGTCAGGGACAGGTCTACGAGCAGTACTTC. Translated: CASSLGQGQVYEQYF. The full variable domain, rest sourced from reference TRBV11-2 and TRBJ2-7, is EAGVAQSPRYKIIEKRQSVAFWCNPISGHATLYWYQQILGQGPKLLIQFQNNGVVDDSQLPKDRFSAERLKGVDSTLKIQPAKLEDSAVYLCASSLGQGQVYEQYFGPGTRLTVT.